This T cell receptor (beta chain) was identified during a study of molecular identifiers for immune sequencing clone quantification. Whole-study context: In replicates, RNA from 20,000 or 100,000 naive CD8 cells was divided five ways and four parts were sequenced.

This clonotype was seen many times. Its antigen is currently unknown. Previously described methods and listed TCR primers were employed for the bulk TCR libraries. TCRdb passed the PCR reads through MiXCR, listing each CDR3 protein once. Here the sample spans 88,000 or so distinct CDR3 sequences, about 21% being singletons. Study-level points and caveats: Highly expanded clones may be undercounted when identical TCR molecules share barcodes.

Sequencing used naive CD8+ T cells from blood, with Jurkat cell RNA spiked in. The subset was: FACS-sorted CD8+CD4-CCR7+CD45RA+ naive T cells. This clonotype was obtained from a human donor in good health. Some libraries in this study had Jurkat cell RNA spiked in.

CDR3 amino acids: CASSLEARGYEQYF. CDR3 in DNA: TGCGCCAGCAGCCTAGAGGCAAGAGGCTACGAGCAGTACTTC. V and J are TRBV5-1 and TRBJ2-7; D uncertain. There are 14 residues in the CDR3. V lost 4 bases and J 3 bases, leaving 14 bases between the germline ends. CDR1 is SGHRS and CDR2 is YFSETQ in the germline V gene. Full variable domain (remainder filled in from reference TRBV5-1 and TRBJ2-7): KAGVTQTPRYLIKTRGQQVTLSCSPISGHRSVSWYQQTPGQGLQFLFEYFSETQRNKGNFPGRFSGRQFSNSRSEMNVSTLELGDSALYLCASSLEARGYEQYFGPGTRLTVT.